These 5 T cell receptor beta chains originate from one sample sequenced in a study of identical twins. A single record per CDR3 protein comes from TCRdb applying MiXCR to the 5' RACE reads. The repertoire holds fewer than 650,000 distinct CDR3 sequences, with just over 7% as singletons. Another study also made use of these data, one on yellow fever vaccine responses in identical twins.

Input material: PBMCs. These receptors were collected from a woman aged 18-29 years in good health.

A few counts support this clonotype. The V and J genes are TRBV3-1 and TRBJ2-7; a weak D match, TRBD2 (7 bases). The CDR3 has 13 residues. V was cut by 0 bases and J by 6 bases, with 9 bases left in between. Germline CDR1 and CDR2: LGHDT and YNNKEL (reference sequence). The CDR3 DNA sequence: TGTGCCAGCAGCCAAGATGGGGGGGCCGAGCAGTACGTC. It translates to CASSQDGGAEQYV.

This clonotype showed up just a few times. V gene TRBV10-2 combines with J gene TRBJ2-1; 8 bases match TRBD2. The V gene end was trimmed by 5 bases and the J gene end by 7 bases; junction bases not matched to a gene: 10. CDR1 is WSHSY and CDR2 is SAAADI in the germline V gene. CDR3 length: 15 residues. CDR3 sequence: CASSFSSGSENEQFF. Written as DNA, the CDR3 is TGCGCCAGCAGTTTTTCCAGCGGGAGTGAGAATGAGCAGTTCTTC.

A few counts support this clonotype. This chain links TRBV27 with TRBJ2-5; 10 nucleotides agree with TRBD1. The CDR3 runs to 17 residues. The J segment lost 4 bases and the V segment lost 2 bases, leaving 10 bases of the junction unmatched. Per the germline V gene, CDR1 is MNHEY and CDR2 is SMNVEV (reference sequence). As DNA, the CDR3 is TGTGCCAGCAGTTTAGGGGACAGGGGAATAGGCCGAGAGACCCAGTACTTC. Translating it yields CASSLGDRGIGRETQYF.

In this sample, this clonotype turned up many times. The V gene is TRBV18, the J gene TRBJ2-2; tentatively, D is TRBD1 (6 bases). In germline, CDR1 is KGHSH, CDR2 LQKENI. The V gene lost 2 bases and the J gene lost 2 bases, with 18 bases spanning the gap. The CDR3 loop spans 18 amino acids. The CDR3 DNA is TGTGCCAGCTCACCATTCTATCCCGGGACAAGAAACACCGGGGAGCTGTTTTTT. Protein sequence: CASSPFYPGTRNTGELFF.

This clonotype was counted a few times. The chain uses TRBV6-5 and TRBJ2-2; 8 bases line up with TRBD1. With V trimmed by 2 bases and J by 4 bases, 15 bases remained unmatched. The CDR3 is made up of 19 amino acids. The germline V gene has CDR1 MNHEY and CDR2 SVGAGI. CDR3 sequence: CASSYLERGRTGRTGELFF. The CDR3 DNA reads as TGTGCCAGCAGTTACCTAGAACGGGGTAGGACAGGGCGCACCGGGGAGCTGTTTTTT.